This T cell receptor beta chain was sequenced for a study of blood T cell repertoires in COVID-19. Study-wide context: PBMCs, B-cell-depleted T cells, or T cells were the source of the cDNA or gDNA that made up the material.

Germline V lookup: CDR1 MGHRA, CDR2 YSYEKL. The CDR3 totals 16 residues. Trimming took off 2 bases at V and 4 bases at J, with 15 bases between the two ends. In the original workflow: Estimated nucleated cell counts came from reference gene primer amplification. TCRdb's copy holds only in-frame clones and misses some; the assay was immunoSEQ multiplex PCR. V and J calls and clone size are as listed in that table; D and trimming were resolved from the DNA. The repertoire holds 210,000 or so clones, with approximately 84% as singletons. The clonotype comes from a man aged 50 or older with acute or convalescent COVID-19. Material: peripheral blood. This chain uses TRBV4-1 with TRBJ1-3; D possibly corresponds to TRBD1 (6 bases). The CDR3 sequence is CASSQFAGARGNTIYF. CDR3 coding DNA: TGCGCCAGCAGCCAATTTGCAGGGGCCCGAGGAAACACCATATATTTT.